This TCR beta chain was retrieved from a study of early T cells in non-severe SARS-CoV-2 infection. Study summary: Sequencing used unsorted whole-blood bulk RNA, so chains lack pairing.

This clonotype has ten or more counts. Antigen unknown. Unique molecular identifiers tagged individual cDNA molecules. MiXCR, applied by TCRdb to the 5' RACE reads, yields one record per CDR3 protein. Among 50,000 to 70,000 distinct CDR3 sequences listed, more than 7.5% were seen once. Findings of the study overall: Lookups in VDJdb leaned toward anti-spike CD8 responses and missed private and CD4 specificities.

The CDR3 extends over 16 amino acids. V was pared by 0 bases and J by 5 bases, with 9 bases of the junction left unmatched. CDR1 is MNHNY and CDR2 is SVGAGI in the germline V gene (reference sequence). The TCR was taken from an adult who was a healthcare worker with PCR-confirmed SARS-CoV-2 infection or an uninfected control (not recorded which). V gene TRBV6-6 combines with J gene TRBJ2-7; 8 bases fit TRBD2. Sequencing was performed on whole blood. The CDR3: CASSYSPQRESNEQYF. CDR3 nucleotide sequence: TGTGCCAGCAGTTACTCCCCCCAGCGGGAGTCTAACGAGCAGTACTTC.